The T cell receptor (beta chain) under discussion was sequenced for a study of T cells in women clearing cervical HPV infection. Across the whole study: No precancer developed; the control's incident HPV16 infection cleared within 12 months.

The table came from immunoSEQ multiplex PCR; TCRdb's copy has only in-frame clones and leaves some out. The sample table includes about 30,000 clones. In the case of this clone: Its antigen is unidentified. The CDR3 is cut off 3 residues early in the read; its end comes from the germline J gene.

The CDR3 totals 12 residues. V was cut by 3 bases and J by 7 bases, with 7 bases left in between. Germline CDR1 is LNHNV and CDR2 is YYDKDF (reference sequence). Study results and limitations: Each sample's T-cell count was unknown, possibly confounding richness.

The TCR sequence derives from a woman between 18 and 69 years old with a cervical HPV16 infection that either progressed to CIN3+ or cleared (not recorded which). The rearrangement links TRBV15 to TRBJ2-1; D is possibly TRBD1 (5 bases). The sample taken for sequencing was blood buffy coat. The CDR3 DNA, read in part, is TGTGCCACCAGCAGGGGGCGGAATGAG. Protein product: CATSRGRNE. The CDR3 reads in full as CATSRGRNEQFF.